The following is a T cell receptor beta chain sequence with its context. This sample stems from a study of blood T cells in healthy people across ages. Germline V gene data show CDR1 as SGHVS and CDR2 as FNYEAQ. Trimming removed 0 bases from V and 0 bases from J, with 12 bases in between. The CDR3 is 17 residues long. Sample-barcoded 5' priming and a J-beta primer mix drove a second PCR of about 6 to 12 cycles. One entry per CDR3 protein results from TCRdb running MiXCR on the 5' RACE reads. The data contain about 1,400,000 distinct CDR3 sequences, around 39% of them singletons. The chain employs TRBV7-6 and TRBJ2-1; D remains ambiguous. This TCR was sampled from a woman between 18 and 29 years old in good health. The sample taken for sequencing was blood. The DNA of the CDR3 is TGTGCCAGCAGCTTAGCGGTCATGGAGAGCTCCTACAATGAGCAGTTCTTC. Translating it yields CASSLAVMESSYNEQFF. Using reference TRBV7-6 and TRBJ2-1 for the parts outside the CDR3, the full variable domain is GAGVSQSPRYKVTKRGQDVALRCDPISGHVSLYWYRQALGQGPEFLTYFNYEAQQDKSGLPNDRFSAERPEGSISTLTIQRTEQRDSAMYRCASSLAVMESSYNEQFFGPGTRLTVL.